This TCR beta chain was obtained from a study of T cell changes during pregnancy in multiple sclerosis (dated 2019 in TCRdb). Broadly, across the study: Changes in the T cell repertoire over the course of pregnancy were examined in this study in women with multiple sclerosis.

The library was obtained by the immunoSEQ multiplex PCR assay. The clones in this table, taken by TCRdb from immuneACCESS, are in-frame only. Not every clone is retained; where verified, under half of the shortfall comes from an unresolved V gene, and the cause of the rest is unknown. This sample is represented by more than 55,000 clones; about 85% of them were singletons. The top ten constitute about 0.41% of the sample. A remark on this clone: Its antigen specificity is not known. Base qualities were left out, and no much larger clone turns up one base away.

From its cysteine to its phenylalanine, the CDR3 spans 14 amino acids. Only CDR3 DNA remains: 42 bases, in frame from the first base. Per the germline V gene, SGHAT is the CDR1 and FQNNGV is the CDR2. Ends trimmed: V by 3 bases, J by 6 bases; bases unmatched to a gene: 5. The chain is assembled from TRBV11-2 and TRBJ2-7; 10 bases in the junction line up with TRBD1. The sample in question was CD4+ T cells from peripheral blood mononuclear cells, obtained in the third trimester of pregnancy. The sequence was collected from a female donor with multiple sclerosis, enrolled in a pregnancy study. The CDR3 protein: CASSFTGTGAEQYF. The nucleotide sequence reads as follows: TGTGCCAGCAGCTTTACCGGGACAGGGGCCGAGCAGTACTTC.